This TCR beta chain was documented in a study of OX40 agonist ivuxolimab in advanced cancers. Study overall: The patients' treatment was ivuxolimab, an agonistic anti-OX40 (CD134) antibody. Two cutaneous melanoma patients and one hepatocellular carcinoma patient, three in all, had partial responses. Study outcomes and limitations: On average, CD8+ T cells had more expanded clones than CD4+.

TCRdb's copy holds only in-frame clones and misses some; the assay was immunoSEQ multiplex PCR. The sample contains tens of thousands of clones, 80% to 90% of which appear only once. This clone was picked up one time. The antigen is undetermined. Per the germline V gene, CDR1 is SGHRS and CDR2 is YFSETQ. The CDR3 loop spans 15 amino acids. V was trimmed by 2 bases and J by 6 bases, leaving 18 bases between them. The V and J genes are TRBV5-1 and TRBJ2-7; a possible D gene is TRBD2 (6 bases). The sample was CD4+ or CD8+ T cells sorted from blood, taken in a trial of the OX40 agonist ivuxolimab. The clonotype comes from an adult with an advanced solid tumor such as melanoma, head and neck, liver or kidney cancer. The CDR3 DNA is TGCGCCAGCAGCTTAAGGCCTAGCGAGGACGGCGAGCAGTACTTC. It yields the protein CASSLRPSEDGEQYF.